These 31 T cell receptor beta chains share one sample of origin, sequenced in a study of control samples from healthy donors and cancer patients. The method was immunoSEQ multiplex PCR; TCRdb's version includes in-frame clones alone and lacks a portion of them. The sample data list about 190,000 clones. The sequenced sample consisted of blood. The receptors here all came from a woman in her 30s in good health.

The gene calls are TRBV5-1 and TRBJ2-1; 11 nucleotides line up with TRBD2. V shed 3 bases and J 1 base; nucleotides not matched to a gene: 6. Germline CDR1 SGHRS, CDR2 YFSETQ. The CDR3 covers 17 residues. The CDR3 DNA follows: TGCGCCAGCAGCTCCTCTAGCGGGGGGACTTCCTACAATGAGCAGTTCTTC. Encoded protein: CASSSSSGGTSYNEQFF.

The rearrangement links TRBV6-6 to TRBJ1-4; 7 bases are a match to TRBD1. This CDR3 has 12 residues. Unmatched junction bases numbered 3, after V lost 5 bases and J lost 9 bases. CDR1 MNHNY and CDR2 SVGAGI come from the germline V gene (reference sequence). CDR3 residues: CASSRQGKKLFF. The DNA of the CDR3 is TGTGCCAGCAGTCGACAGGGCAAAAAACTGTTTTTT.

The CDR3 DNA sequence: TGCGCCAGCAGCTGGGCAGGGGGGGCCTACGAGCAGTACTTC. Amino acids: CASSWAGGAYEQYF. This sequence joins TRBV5-1 and TRBJ2-7; the D call may be TRBD1 or TRBD2 (7 bases each). The CDR3 is 14 residues long. V shed 3 bases and J shed 2 bases, with 12 bases lying between them. Germline V gene sequence: CDR1 SGHRS, CDR2 YFSETQ.

This sequence joins TRBV14 and TRBJ2-1; D unclear. Trimming shortened V by 0 bases and J by 1 base, and 10 bases separated the two germline ends. CDR3 length: 16 amino acids. Germline values: CDR1 SGHDN, CDR2 FVKESK. CDR3 in amino acids: CASSQDAVLSYNEQFF. CDR3 in DNA: TGTGCCAGCAGCCAAGATGCCGTCTTATCCTACAATGAGCAGTTCTTC.

The chain is built from TRBV19 and TRBJ1-6, with D tentatively TRBD1 (5 bases). V shed 5 bases and J shed 9 bases, with 11 bases lying between them. The length of the CDR3 is 13 residues. CDR1 is LNHDA and CDR2 is SQIVND in the germline V gene (reference sequence). CDR3 DNA sequence: TGTGCCAGTAGTTCGACGAGGGGTTCACCCCTCCACTTT. Translating gives CASSSTRGSPLHF. Based on the CDR3 plus reference TRBV19 and TRBJ1-6, the full variable domain is DGGITQSPKYLFRKEGQNVTLSCEQNLNHDAMYWYRQDPGQGLRLIYYSQIVNDFQKGDIAEGYSVSREKKESFPLTVTSAQKNPTAFYLCASSSTRGSPLHFGNGTRLTVT.

The CDR3 spells CASSYSKGIHEQYF. CDR3 nucleotide sequence: TGTGCCAGCAGTTACTCGAAGGGTATCCACGAGCAGTACTTC. The gene calls are TRBV6-5 and TRBJ2-7, with D hard to call. The CDR3 has 14 amino acids. Germline V lookup: CDR1 MNHEY, CDR2 SVGAGI. V lost 0 bases and J lost 5, with 11 bases in between.

The chain has TRBV16 and TRBJ1-4; 10 bases line up with TRBD1. This CDR3 is 15 amino acids long. Trimming took 0 bases from V and 14 from J; bases not matched to a gene: 9. Germline-derived CDR1 and CDR2 are KGHSY and FQNENV. CDR3 residues: CASSQSGQGNGFLFF. CDR3 bases: TGTGCCAGCAGCCAATCGGGACAGGGGAATGGATTTCTGTTTTTT. Combining the CDR3 with reference TRBV16 and TRBJ1-4 gives the whole variable domain GEEVAQTPKHLVRGEGQKAKLYCAPIKGHSYVFWYQQVLKNEFKFLISFQNENVFDETGMPKERFSAKCLPNSPCSLEIQATKLEDSAVYFCASSQSGQGNGFLFFGSGTQLSVL.

The V gene is TRBV5-1, the J gene TRBJ2-5; D gene ambiguous. Trimming stripped 0 bases from V and 4 bases from J, with 16 bases between. This CDR3 spans 16 amino acids. The germline V gene has CDR1 SGHRS and CDR2 YFSETQ. This chain's CDR3 is CASSLAPSTSGETQYF. The DNA for the CDR3 is TGCGCCAGCAGCTTGGCCCCATCAACCTCGGGAGAGACCCAGTACTTC.

This rearrangement joins TRBV6-2 or TRBV6-3 to TRBJ2-7; D gene unclear. V lost 6 bases to trimming and J lost 0 bases, with 6 bases between them. Germline CDR1 MNHEY, CDR2 SVGEGT. The CDR3 totals 12 residues. The CDR3 nucleotides are TGTGCCAGCAGCCGGAGCTCCTACGAGCAGTACTTC. It codes for CASSRSSYEQYF.

This rearrangement joins TRBV4-1 to TRBJ1-5; TRBD1 is a possible D gene (6 bases). Germline CDR1 reads MGHRA; CDR2 reads YSYEKL. This CDR3 region has 15 residues. With 4 bases removed from V and 3 bases from J, the gap between germline ends came to 13 bases. CDR3 sequence (DNA): TGCGCCAGCAGCCCCAGGGACACCAACAATCAGCCCCAGCATTTT. Amino acid sequence: CASSPRDTNNQPQHF.

The rearrangement joins TRBV24-1 to TRBJ1-5; TRBD1 agrees at 12 bases. J gave up 4 bases and V 4 bases, and 4 bases lay outside the gene matches. Germline values: CDR1 KGHDR, CDR2 SFDVKD. This CDR3 spans 16 amino acids. The chain's CDR3 is CATSDPGQGANQPQHF. For the CDR3, the DNA is TGTGCCACCAGTGACCCGGGACAGGGGGCTAATCAGCCCCAGCATTTT.

The chain has TRBV5-1 and TRBJ1-2, with D tentatively TRBD1 (6 bases). The CDR3 covers 15 residues. V dropped 4 bases and J dropped 3 bases, with 16 bases sitting between them. CDR1 and CDR2 (germline): SGHRS, YFSETQ. CDR3 sequence (DNA): TGCGCCAGCAGCCAACAGGGTGGAGGGTACTATGGCTACACCTTC. It yields the protein CASSQQGGGYYGYTF.

This chain connects TRBV7-2 to TRBJ1-1; no reliable D call. V lost 2 bases and J 8 bases, leaving 12 bases between the germline ends. Germline V gene lookup returns CDR1 SGHTA and CDR2 FQGNSA. This CDR3 is built from 13 residues. In DNA, the CDR3 is TGTGCCAGCAGCTTACTCGCGGTCCAGGAAGCTTTCTTT. It translates to CASSLLAVQEAFF.

The CDR3 sequence is CATSGDRGLYEQYF. CDR3 DNA sequence: TGTGCCACCAGCGGGGACAGGGGGCTCTACGAGCAGTACTTC. The J gene is TRBJ2-7, the V gene TRBV15, with 12 bases matching TRBD1. This CDR3 has 14 residues. V was clipped by 5 bases and J by 3 bases; unmatched bases: 2. Per the germline V gene, CDR1 is LNHNV and CDR2 is YYDKDF (reference sequence).

V and J are TRBV28 and TRBJ2-7; D unresolved. The CDR3 spans 15 residues. Germline CDR1 reads MDHEN; CDR2 reads SYDVKM. V lost 3 bases and J 0 bases, leaving 12 bases between the germline ends. The CDR3 spells CASSLRSAGSYEQYF. CDR3 bases: TGTGCCAGCAGTTTGAGGTCGGCTGGCTCCTACGAGCAGTACTTC.

The rearrangement uses TRBV7-6 and TRBJ1-6, with D possibly TRBD1 on 6 matching bases. Deletions cut 2 bases from V and 4 bases from J, with 12 bases between. CDR3 size: 16 residues. CDR1 and CDR2 from the germline V gene are SGHVS and FNYEAQ. CDR3 region: CASSLQAQGYNSPLHF. CDR3 coding DNA: TGTGCCAGCAGCTTACAGGCTCAGGGGTATAATTCACCCCTCCACTTT.

V and J are TRBV4-3 and TRBJ1-1, with D unclear. V was pared by 4 bases and J by 1 base, with 10 bases between. The CDR3 runs 14 residues. In germline, CDR1 is LGHNA, CDR2 YSLEER. CDR3 DNA sequence: TGCGCCAGCAGCCCAGAATTTGCGAACACTGAAGCTTTCTTT. Encoded protein: CASSPEFANTEAFF.

This chain joins TRBV19 and TRBJ1-1, with D possibly TRBD1 on 5 matching bases. There are 15 residues in the CDR3. V was clipped by 5 bases and J by 0 bases, with 13 bases between them. The germline CDR1 and CDR2 sequences are LNHDA and SQIVND (reference sequence). The CDR3 reads CASSFLGLMNTEAFF. The CDR3, as DNA: TGTGCCAGTAGTTTTCTGGGGCTAATGAACACTGAAGCTTTCTTT.

The CDR3 loop reads CASSGQGNQPQHF. CDR3 DNA: TGTGCCAGCAGCGGACAGGGGAATCAGCCCCAGCATTTT. The rearrangement links TRBV12-3 or TRBV12-4 to TRBJ1-5; 9 bases match TRBD1. J lost 4 bases, V lost 6 bases, and 1 base had no gene match. There are 13 residues in the CDR3.

The V call is TRBV7-9, the J call TRBJ1-5; maybe TRBD1 (6 bases). Trimming left V 1 base short and J 7 bases short, with 14 bases between. The CDR3 is made up of 15 amino acids. CDR1 SEHNR and CDR2 FQNEAQ come from the germline V gene (reference sequence). DNA for the CDR3: TGTGCCAGCAGCTTAGTTGGGGGCCCTGCCCAGCCCCAGCATTTT. It encodes CASSLVGGPAQPQHF.

The chain has TRBV6-5 and TRBJ1-5; 8 bases are a match to TRBD1. CDR1 is MNHEY and CDR2 is SVGAGI in the germline V gene. The CDR3 length is 14 residues. Unmatched junction bases numbered 10, after V lost 6 bases and J lost 9 bases. CDR3 nucleotides: TGTGCCAGCAGAGACAGGGGCCGGAAGGGGCCCCAGCATTTT. Amino acid sequence: CASRDRGRKGPQHF.

The rearrangement links TRBV11-1 to TRBJ2-7, with D tentatively TRBD1 (5 bases). The V end lost 1 base, the J end lost 0 bases, and 13 bases lay between the germline ends. Germline V gene lookup returns CDR1 SGHAT and CDR2 FQDESV (reference sequence). The CDR3 runs 16 residues. This CDR3 reads CASSLVVGALSYEQYF. CDR3 nucleotides: TGTGCCAGCAGCTTAGTCGTAGGGGCCCTCTCCTACGAGCAGTACTTC.

V is TRBV28 and J is TRBJ1-2; tentative D call: TRBD1 (5 bases). From germline, CDR1 is MDHEN and CDR2 SYDVKM. The ends were cut back, 5 bases at V and 1 base at J, with 14 bases in the middle. CDR3 length: 15 residues. CDR3 sequence (DNA): TGTGCCAGCAGTCCTCCCAGGGCACTTAACTATGGCTACACCTTC. Protein product: CASSPPRALNYGYTF.

The chain couples TRBV10-3 to TRBJ1-2; D gene uncertain. V lost 1 base and J lost 8, with 17 bases in between. CDR1 ENHRY and CDR2 SYGVKD come from the germline V gene. The CDR3 is 15 residues long. CDR3 amino acids: CAISEFGGRGGGYTF. CDR3 nucleotides: TGTGCCATCAGTGAGTTCGGAGGGAGAGGCGGCGGCTACACCTTC.

The chain has TRBV7-2 and TRBJ1-3; D is ambiguous. CDR3 size: 15 residues. Between the trimmed V and J ends, which lost 0 bases and 2 bases, there was a span of 8 bases. Germline CDR1 is SGHTA and CDR2 is FQGNSA. CDR3: CASSLAVGAGNTIYF. The DNA for the CDR3 is TGTGCCAGCAGCTTAGCGGTCGGGGCTGGAAACACCATATATTTT.

The rearrangement joins TRBV6-5 to TRBJ1-1; D is possibly TRBD1 (6 bases). The V and J ends lost 5 bases and 3 bases respectively, with 13 bases between them. Germline CDR1 reads MNHEY; CDR2 reads SVGAGI. The CDR3 runs 14 residues. For the CDR3, the DNA is TGTGCCAGCAGTATTGCGGAGGGGGACACTGAAGCTTTCTTT. Its protein is CASSIAEGDTEAFF.

The chain joins TRBV18 to TRBJ1-5; tentatively, D is TRBD1 (5 bases). Germline CDR1 and CDR2: KGHSH and LQKENI. Trimming removed 3 bases from V and 4 bases from J, with 10 bases in between. The CDR3 runs 14 residues. CDR3 DNA: TGTGCCAGCTCACCGGGACTCAGGAATCAGCCCCAGCATTTT. Translation gives CASSPGLRNQPQHF.

The chain joins TRBV5-4 to TRBJ2-3, with TRBD1 matching 10 bases. Looked up from germline, CDR1 is SGHNT and CDR2 is YYREEE (reference sequence). The CDR3 runs 15 residues. The V and J ends lost 3 bases and 4 bases, in that order; junction bases with no gene match: 5. CDR3 in amino acids: CASSSGQGTADTQYF. The CDR3 DNA sequence: TGTGCCAGCAGCTCGGGACAGGGGACGGCAGATACGCAGTATTTT.

This chain uses TRBV2 with TRBJ1-3, with D perhaps TRBD1 (6 bases). Germline V gene lookup returns CDR1 SNHLY and CDR2 FYNNEI. The CDR3 extends over 15 amino acids. Trimming pared 6 bases from V and 4 bases from J, leaving 16 bases between. CDR3 sequence: CASSPQGMNGNTIYF. The CDR3 DNA follows: TGTGCCAGCAGCCCTCAGGGGATGAACGGAAACACCATATATTTT. Drawing the rest from reference TRBV2 and TRBJ1-3, the complete variable domain is EPEVTQTPSHQVTQMGQEVILRCVPISNHLYFYWYRQILGQKVEFLVSFYNNEISEKSEIFDDQFSVERPDGSNFTLKIRSTKLEDSAMYFCASSPQGMNGNTIYFGEGSWLTVV.

The genes are TRBV11-3 and TRBJ1-2, with D tentatively TRBD1 (6 bases). From germline, CDR1 is SGHNT and CDR2 YENEEA. V was shortened by 0 bases and J by 8 bases, with 10 bases between the two germline ends. The CDR3 runs to 13 residues. As DNA, the CDR3 is TGTGCCAGCAGCTTAGAGGTGGGGGCCGGCTACACCTTC. This translates into CASSLEVGAGYTF.

The rearrangement uses TRBV11-3 and TRBJ2-6; D is unresolved. This CDR3 has 14 residues. Trimming shortened V by 2 bases and J by 0 bases, and 2 bases separated the two germline ends. CDR1 and CDR2 (germline): SGHNT, YENEEA. CDR3 sequence (DNA): TGTGCCAGCAGCTTATCCTCTGGGGCCAACGTCCTGACTTTC. This sequence encodes CASSLSSGANVLTF.